These 3 T cell receptor beta chains were sequenced from one sample in a study of cytomegalovirus exposure and HLA in healthy donors. The PCR employed 60 Vbeta primers together with 13 Jbeta primers. The repertoire was sequenced with immunoSEQ multiplex PCR; TCRdb's copy has only in-frame clones and lacks some. This sample yields some 110,000 clones, of which approximately 70% are seen a single time; roughly 9% belongs to the top ten. Sequences were obtained from PBMCs. The receptors were sampled from a young man in good health and CMV-seropositive.

The gene calls are TRBV11-2 and TRBJ1-1; D is perhaps TRBD1 (5 bases). Germline assignment: CDR1 SGHAT and CDR2 FQNNGV. Trimming took off 2 bases at V and 5 bases at J, with 12 bases between the two ends. The CDR3 totals 14 residues. The CDR3 DNA follows: TGTGCCAGCAGCTTAAACCGGGGGTGGACTGAAGCTTTCTTT. Translation gives CASSLNRGWTEAFF.

The gene calls are TRBV5-3 and TRBJ2-6, with 9 bases that match TRBD1. TRBV5-3 is an ORF; its function is uncertain. There are 19 residues in the CDR3. V was pared by 1 base and J by 0 bases, with 8 bases of the junction left unmatched. The CDR3 DNA is TGTGCCAGAAGCTTGCCTGTCGGGACAGGGAGCTCTGGGGCCAACGTCCTGACTTTC. Its translation is CARSLPVGTGSSGANVLTF.

The chain uses TRBV5-5 and TRBJ2-7, with 8 bases identical to TRBD1. J was trimmed by 3 bases and V by 6 bases; bases with no gene match: 8. Germline V lookup: CDR1 SGHKS, CDR2 YYEKEE (reference sequence). The CDR3 totals 14 residues. DNA of the CDR3: TGTGCCAGCAATGGACCGGGACAGGTCTACGAGCAGTACTTC. Protein sequence: CASNGPGQVYEQYF.